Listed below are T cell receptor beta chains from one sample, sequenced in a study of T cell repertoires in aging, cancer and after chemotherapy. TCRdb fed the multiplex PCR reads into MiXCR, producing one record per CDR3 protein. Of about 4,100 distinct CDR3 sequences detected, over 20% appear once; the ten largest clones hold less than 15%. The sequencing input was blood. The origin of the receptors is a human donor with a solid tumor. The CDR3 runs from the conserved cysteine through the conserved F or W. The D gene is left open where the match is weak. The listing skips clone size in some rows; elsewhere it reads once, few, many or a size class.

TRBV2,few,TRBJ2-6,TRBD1,CAGSRDSNSGANVLTF,TGTGCCGGCTCCCGGGACAGTAACTCTGGGGCCAACGTCCTGACTTTC
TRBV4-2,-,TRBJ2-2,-,CASSPSAVDVSNTGELFF,TGTGCCAGCAGCCCCTCTGCTGTGGACGTATCGAACACCGGGGAGCTGTTTTTT
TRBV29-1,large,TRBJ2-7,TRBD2,CSATAGTSLRAYEQYF,TGCAGCGCAACAGCCGGGACTAGTCTTAGGGCCTACGAGCAGTACTTC
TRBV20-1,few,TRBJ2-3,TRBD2,CSAIPGLAGPTDTQYF,TGCAGTGCTATTCCGGGACTAGCGGGTCCCACAGATACGCAGTATTTT
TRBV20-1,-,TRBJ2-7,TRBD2,CSANRGLAGPYEQYF,TGCAGTGCTAACCGGGGACTAGCGGGACCATACGAGCAGTACTTC
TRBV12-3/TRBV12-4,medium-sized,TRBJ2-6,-,CASSFPGALSGANVLTF,TGTGCCAGCAGTTTCCCGGGGGCGTTGTCTGGGGCCAACGTCCTGACTTTC
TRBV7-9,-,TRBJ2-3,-,CASSSFTSYGTDTQYF,TGTGCCAGCAGCTCCTTTACTAGCTATGGCACAGATACGCAGTATTTT
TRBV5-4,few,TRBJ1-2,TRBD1,CASSLLGQETSNYGYTF,TGTGCCAGCAGTCTTCTCGGACAGGAGACATCTAACTATGGCTACACCTTC
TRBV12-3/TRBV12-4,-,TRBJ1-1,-,CASSLVLRNTEAFF,TGTGCCAGCAGTTTAGTACTCAGAAACACTGAAGCTTTCTTT
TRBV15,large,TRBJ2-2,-,CATTVFRGTGELFF,TGTGCCACCACCGTGTTTCGGGGCACCGGGGAGCTGTTTTTT
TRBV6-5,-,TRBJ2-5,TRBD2,CASSYSAIAGQETQYF,TGTGCCAGCAGTTACTCGGCGATAGCGGGACAAGAGACCCAGTACTTC
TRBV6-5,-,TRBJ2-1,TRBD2,CASSGGTSGCSYNEQFF,TGTGCCAGCAGTGGTGGGACTAGCGGGTGCTCCTACAATGAGCAGTTCTTC
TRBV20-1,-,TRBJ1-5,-,CSARGISRAQHF,TGCAGTGCTAGAGGCATCTCCAGGGCCCAGCATTTT
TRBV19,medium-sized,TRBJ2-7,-,CASSITGGIYEQYF,TGTGCCAGTAGTATCACTGGCGGTATCTACGAGCAGTACTTC
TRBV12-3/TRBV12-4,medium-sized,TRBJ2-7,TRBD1,CASRGDPTGFEQYF,TGTGCCAGCAGGGGGGATCCGACAGGGTTCGAGCAGTACTTC
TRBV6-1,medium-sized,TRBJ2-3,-,CASSEWFERTDTQYF,TGTGCCAGCAGTGAATGGTTCGAACGCACAGATACGCAGTATTTT
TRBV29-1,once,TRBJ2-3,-,CSVVFAGPDTQYF,TGCAGCGTTGTCTTTGCGGGCCCAGATACGCAGTATTTT
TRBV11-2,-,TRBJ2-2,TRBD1,CASNPGQGRTGELFF,TGTGCCAGCAACCCGGGACAGGGCAGAACCGGGGAGCTGTTTTTT
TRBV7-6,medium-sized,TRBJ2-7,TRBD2,CASSSLAGASYEQYF,TGTGCCAGCAGCTCCTTAGCGGGAGCATCCTACGAGCAGTACTTC
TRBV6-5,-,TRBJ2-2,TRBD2,CASSYDLAGAIGELFF,TGTGCCAGCAGTTACGATTTGGCGGGAGCGATCGGGGAGCTGTTTTTT
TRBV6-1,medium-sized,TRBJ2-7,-,CASRRASSYEQYF,TGTGCCAGCAGGCGGGCGAGCTCCTACGAGCAGTACTTC
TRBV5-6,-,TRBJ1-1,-,CASSQQGYTEAFF,TGTGCCAGCAGCCAGCAGGGGTACACTGAAGCTTTCTTT
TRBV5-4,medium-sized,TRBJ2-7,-,CASSWDNDEQYF,TGTGCCAGCAGCTGGGACAACGACGAGCAGTACTTC
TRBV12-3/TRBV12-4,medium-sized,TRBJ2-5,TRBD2,CASTLVGGGTQYF,TGTGCCAGCACCTTAGTGGGGGGGGGGACCCAGTACTTC
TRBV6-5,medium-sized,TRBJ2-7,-,CASSRLPPPYEQYF,TGTGCCAGCAGTCGACTGCCTCCCCCCTACGAGCAGTACTTC
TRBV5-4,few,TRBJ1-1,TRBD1,CASSYRTGGNTEAFF,TGTGCCAGCAGCTACCGGACAGGGGGAAACACTGAAGCTTTCTTT
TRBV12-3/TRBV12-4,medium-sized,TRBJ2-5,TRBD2,CASSFNGGSTGETQYF,TGTGCCAGCAGTTTTAACGGCGGGAGCACCGGGGAGACCCAGTACTTC
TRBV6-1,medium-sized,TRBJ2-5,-,CASSEWQVQETQYF,TGTGCCAGCAGTGAATGGCAGGTCCAGGAGACCCAGTACTTC
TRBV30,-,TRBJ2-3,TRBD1,CAWSEGQGTDTQYF,TGTGCCTGGAGTGAGGGACAGGGCACAGATACGCAGTATTTT
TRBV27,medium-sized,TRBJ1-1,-,CASSYHTGRGSTEAFF,TGTGCCAGCAGTTACCACACGGGCAGGGGTTCTACTGAAGCTTTCTTT
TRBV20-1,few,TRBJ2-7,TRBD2,CSAPRRELGTEQYF,TGCAGTGCCCCACGGCGGGAGTTGGGAACCGAGCAGTACTTC
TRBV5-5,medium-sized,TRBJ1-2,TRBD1,CASSLYGGQAYGYTF,TGTGCCAGCAGCTTATACGGGGGACAGGCTTATGGCTACACCTTC
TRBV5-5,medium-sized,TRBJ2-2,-,CASSFRAAGELFF,TGTGCCAGCAGCTTCAGGGCTGCCGGGGAGCTGTTTTTT
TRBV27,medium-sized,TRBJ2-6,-,CASSLYRALSGANVLTF,TGTGCCAGCAGTTTATACAGGGCCCTCTCTGGGGCCAACGTCCTGACTTTC
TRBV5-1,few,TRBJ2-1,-,CASSLSGEQFF,TGCGCCAGCAGCTTGAGCGGTGAGCAGTTCTTC
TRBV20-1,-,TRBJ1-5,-,CSARGPVNQPQHF,TGCAGTGCTAGAGGACCAGTCAATCAGCCCCAGCATTTT
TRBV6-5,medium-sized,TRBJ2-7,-,CASTAGDTYEQYF,TGTGCCAGCACGGCAGGGGATACCTACGAGCAGTACTTC
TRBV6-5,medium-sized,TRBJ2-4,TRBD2,CASRPRGTTKNIQYF,TGTGCCAGCCGACCTAGAGGGACTACTAAAAACATTCAGTACTTC
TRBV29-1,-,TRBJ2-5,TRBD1,CSVAVQGANQETQYF,TGCAGCGTCGCCGTACAGGGGGCTAACCAAGAGACCCAGTACTTC
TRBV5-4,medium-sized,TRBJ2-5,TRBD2,CASSTAGGETQYF,TGTGCCAGCAGCACAGCGGGAGGAGAGACCCAGTACTTC
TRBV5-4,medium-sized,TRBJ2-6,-,CASSFGTSGANVLTF,TGTGCCAGCAGCTTTGGGACATCAGGGGCCAACGTCCTGACTTTC
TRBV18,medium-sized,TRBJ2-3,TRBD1,CASSHSGTGVSTDTQYF,TGTGCCAGCTCACACTCCGGGACAGGGGTTTCCACAGATACGCAGTATTTT
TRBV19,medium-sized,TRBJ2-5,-,CASRGRGKETQYF,TGTGCCAGTAGGGGCAGGGGTAAAGAGACCCAGTACTTC
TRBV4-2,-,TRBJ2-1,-,CASSQPKNPTPVSYNEQFF,TGCGCCAGCAGCCAACCCAAAAACCCGACACCCGTATCCTACAATGAGCAGTTCTTC
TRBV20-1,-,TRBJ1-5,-,CSASGQGDQPQHF,TGCAGTGCTAGTGGTCAGGGCGATCAGCCCCAGCATTTT
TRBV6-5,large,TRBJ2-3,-,CASIDPTADTQYF,TGTGCCAGCATCGACCCAACGGCAGATACGCAGTATTTT
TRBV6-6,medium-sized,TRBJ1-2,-,CASSSRESLNYGYTF,TGTGCCAGCAGCTCAAGGGAGAGTTTAAACTATGGCTACACCTTC
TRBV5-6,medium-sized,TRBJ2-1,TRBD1,CASSLERLQGSSYNEQFF,TGTGCCAGCAGCTTAGAAAGACTACAGGGGAGCTCCTACAATGAGCAGTTCTTC
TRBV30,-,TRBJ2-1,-,CAWDQGRGEQFF,TGTGCCTGGGACCAGGGACGGGGTGAGCAGTTCTTC
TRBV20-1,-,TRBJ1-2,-,CSAPRLGGDYGYTF,TGCAGTGCTCCCCGGCTCGGTGGTGACTATGGCTACACCTTC
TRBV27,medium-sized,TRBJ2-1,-,CVTASLPYPRWIYNEQFF,TGTGTAACAGCGTCCCTCCCTTACCCTAGATGGATATACAATGAGCAGTTCTTC
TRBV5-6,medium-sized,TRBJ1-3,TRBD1,CASSYHNRGSGNTIYF,TGTGCCAGCAGCTACCATAACAGGGGCTCTGGAAACACCATATATTTT
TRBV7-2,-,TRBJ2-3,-,CASSYLKGSSTDTQYF,TGTGCCAGCAGCTACCTTAAGGGGTCTAGCACAGATACGCAGTATTTT